These 10 T cell receptor beta chains came from one sample sequenced in a study of low-dose radiotherapy and immunotherapy resistance in tumors. Time point specified: after trial treatment. Treatment reported: LDRT plus nivolumab, ipilimumab, low-dose cyclophosphamide and aspirin (RACIN trial). Alpha- and beta-chain coverage of first-strand cDNA came from TRAV- and TRBV-specific primers. PCR amplification of the TCRs was performed with Phusion for 20 PCR cycles, and it relied on a constant-region primer together with a V-primer adapter. TCRdb passed the reads through MiXCR, listing each CDR3 protein once. Here the sample spans roughly 95,000 distinct CDR3 sequences, roughly 19% being singletons. This sample comprised PBMCs, obtained after low-dose radiotherapy plus immunotherapy. The receptor source for this set is a female donor with ovarian cancer.

Points on this clonotype: With a much larger clone just one base away, this may be a read error. The V call is TRBV7-6, the J call TRBJ1-6, with D maybe TRBD1 (6 bases). The germline V gene has CDR1 SGHVS and CDR2 FNYEAQ. This CDR3 comprises 15 residues. CDR3 nucleotides: TGTGCCAGCAGCCCCCGGGGGGCACCAGAGTCACCCGTCCACTTT. This gives the protein CASSPRGAPESPVHF.

This clonotype was counted ten times or more. CDR3 DNA sequence: TGTGCCAGCACCCCCTCTGACAGCGCCCTCCTCCACTTT. As protein: CASTPSDSALLHF. V and J are TRBV28 and TRBJ1-6, with D perhaps TRBD1 (5 bases). V was trimmed by 7 bases and J by 15 bases, leaving 19 bases between them. The CDR3 consists of 13 residues. Germline assignment: CDR1 MDHEN and CDR2 SYDVKM.

This clonotype was seen many times. The V and J genes are TRBV20-1 and TRBJ1-1; the D gene is possibly TRBD1 (6 bases). Trimming shortened V by 8 bases and J by 1 base, and 17 bases separated the two germline ends. The CDR3 is 14 amino acids. The V gene's germline CDR1 is DFQATT and CDR2 SNEGSKA (reference sequence). CDR3 nucleotide sequence: TGCAGTCAAAGGTTCGACAGGCCGAACACTGAAGCTTTCTTT. Its protein product is CSQRFDRPNTEAFF.

This clonotype appeared many times. The chain employs TRBV7-9 and TRBJ1-2, with 8 bases identical to TRBD1. V was clipped by 7 bases and J by 4 bases; unmatched bases: 8. Germline lookup yields CDR1 SEHNR and CDR2 FQNEAQ (reference sequence). This CDR3 is built from 14 residues. In nucleotides, the CDR3 is TGTGCCAGCATCCCCCAGGACAGGGTCTATGGCTACACCTTC. Amino acid sequence: CASIPQDRVYGYTF.

This clonotype was counted once. A read error is possible here, since a much larger clone lies one base away. The J gene is TRBJ2-1, the V gene TRBV7-2, with D perhaps TRBD2 (6 bases). Between the trimmed V and J ends, which lost 5 bases and 13 bases, there was a span of 15 bases. The CDR3 is 12 residues long. In germline, CDR1 is SGHTA, CDR2 FQGNSA. In DNA, the CDR3 is TGTGCCAGCAGCGCATGGCCCGGGGGTCAGTTCTTC. This encodes CASSAWPGGQFF. The full variable domain, completed using reference TRBV7-2 and TRBJ2-1, is GAGVSQSPSNKVTEKGKDVELRCDPISGHTALYWYRQSLGQGLEFLIYFQGNSAPDKSGLPSDRFSAERTGGSVSTLTIQRTQQEDSAVYLCASSAWPGGQFFGPGTRLTVL.

This clonotype was counted many times. This rearrangement joins TRBV20-1 to TRBJ2-1; no reliable D call. Germline V lookup: CDR1 DFQATT, CDR2 SNEGSKA (reference sequence). The ends were cut back, 0 bases at V and 4 bases at J, with 13 bases in the middle. The length of the CDR3 is 15 residues. The CDR3 DNA follows: TGCAGTGCTAGAGATGCAGTTGGATCATACAATGAGCAGTTCTTC. This codes for CSARDAVGSYNEQFF.

This clonotype was seen ten or more times. This chain uses TRBV7-9 with TRBJ1-4; D is perhaps TRBD1 (5 bases). The CDR3 consists of 17 residues. V gave up 5 bases and J gave up 4 bases, with 20 bases separating them. CDR1 is SEHNR and CDR2 is FQNEAQ in the germline V gene (reference sequence). The CDR3 coding sequence is TGTGCCAGCAGCCCGGATGGGGCGTCTGGGATTAATGAAAAACTGTTTTTT. This encodes CASSPDGASGINEKLFF.

To note about this clonotype: This is likely an artifact of a read error, given a far larger clone one base away. This chain uses TRBV6-2 or TRBV6-3 with TRBJ2-1, with D perhaps TRBD1 (6 bases). The CDR3 has 14 amino acids. Germline V CDR1 and CDR2: MNHEY, SVGEGT. Trimming left V 6 bases short and J 10 bases short, with 19 bases between. The CDR3 sequence: CASRYNGQRGEQFF. The DNA for the CDR3 is TGTGCCAGCAGGTACAATGGACAGCGAGGGGAGCAGTTCTTC.

Details on this clonotype: A read error is likely here: a far larger clone is one base away. J is TRBJ2-5 and V is TRBV6-6; TRBD2 aligns across 9 bases. The CDR3 is made up of 13 amino acids. The germline V gene has CDR1 MNHNY and CDR2 SVGAGI (reference sequence). This chain's CDR3 is CASERGRAREQYF. The CDR3 DNA is TGCGCCAGCGAGCGCGGGAGGGCCCGAGAGCAGTACTTC.

This clonotype has a count of ten or more. This chain connects TRBV9 to TRBJ2-1; TRBD2 aligns across 10 bases. Germline-derived CDR1 and CDR2 are SGDLS and YYNGEE. V shed 0 bases, J shed 14 bases, and the junction held 5 bases outside the gene matches. This CDR3 is built from 13 residues. CDR3 residues: CASSVEAGGPEFF. CDR3 DNA: TGTGCCAGCAGCGTAGAAGCGGGGGGGCCGGAGTTCTTC.